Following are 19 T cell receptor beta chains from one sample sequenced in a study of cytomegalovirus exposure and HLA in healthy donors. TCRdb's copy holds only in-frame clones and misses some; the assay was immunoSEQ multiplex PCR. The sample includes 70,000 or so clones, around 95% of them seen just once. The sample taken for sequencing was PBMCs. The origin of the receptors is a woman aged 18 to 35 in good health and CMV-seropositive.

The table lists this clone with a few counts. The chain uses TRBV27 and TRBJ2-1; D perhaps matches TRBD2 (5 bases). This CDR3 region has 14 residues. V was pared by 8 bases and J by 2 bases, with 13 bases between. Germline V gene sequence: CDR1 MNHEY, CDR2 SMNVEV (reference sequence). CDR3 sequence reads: CASAGLAPYNEQFF. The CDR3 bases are TGTGCCAGCGCTGGGCTAGCACCCTACAATGAGCAGTTCTTC.

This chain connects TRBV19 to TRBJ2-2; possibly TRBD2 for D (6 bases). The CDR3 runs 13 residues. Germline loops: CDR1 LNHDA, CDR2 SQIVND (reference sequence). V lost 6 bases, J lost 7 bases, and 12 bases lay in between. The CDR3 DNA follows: TGTGCCAGTAGAACGGGAGAGGACGGGGAGCTGTTTTTT. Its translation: CASRTGEDGELFF.

CDR3 protein: CASRPGRGLYEQYF. As DNA, the CDR3 is TGTGCCAGCAGGCCGGGCAGGGGGTTGTACGAGCAGTACTTC. The chain is built from TRBV7-2 and TRBJ2-7; 7 bases fit TRBD1. V was clipped by 6 bases and J by 4 bases; unmatched bases: 9. This CDR3 comprises 14 residues. Germline values: CDR1 SGHTA, CDR2 FQGNSA.

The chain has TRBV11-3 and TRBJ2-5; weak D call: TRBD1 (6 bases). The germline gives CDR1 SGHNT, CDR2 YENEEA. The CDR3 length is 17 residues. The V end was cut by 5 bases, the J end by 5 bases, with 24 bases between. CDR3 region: CASSLAFPQGVGETQYF. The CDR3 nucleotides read TGTGCCAGCAGCCTCGCCTTCCCACAGGGTGTGGGGGAGACCCAGTACTTC. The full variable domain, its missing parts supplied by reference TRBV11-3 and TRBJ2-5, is EAGVVQSPRYKIIEKKQPVAFWCNPISGHNTLYWYLQNLGQGPELLIRYENEEAVDDSQLPKDRFSAERLKGVDSTLKIQPAELGDSAVYLCASSLAFPQGVGETQYFGPGTRLLVL.

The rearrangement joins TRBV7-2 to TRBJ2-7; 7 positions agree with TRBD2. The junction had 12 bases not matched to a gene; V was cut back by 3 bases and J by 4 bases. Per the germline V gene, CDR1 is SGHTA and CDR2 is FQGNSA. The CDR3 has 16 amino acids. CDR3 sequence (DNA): TGTGCCAGCAGCTTGCAAGGCAGGACTAGTGGTTACGAGCAGTACTTC. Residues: CASSLQGRTSGYEQYF.

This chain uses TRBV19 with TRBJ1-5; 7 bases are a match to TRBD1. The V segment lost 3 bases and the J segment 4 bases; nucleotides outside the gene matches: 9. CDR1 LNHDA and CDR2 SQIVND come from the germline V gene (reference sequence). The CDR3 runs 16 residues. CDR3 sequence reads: CASSMFGQADNQPQHF. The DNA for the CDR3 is TGTGCCAGTAGTATGTTTGGACAGGCGGATAATCAGCCCCAGCATTTT.

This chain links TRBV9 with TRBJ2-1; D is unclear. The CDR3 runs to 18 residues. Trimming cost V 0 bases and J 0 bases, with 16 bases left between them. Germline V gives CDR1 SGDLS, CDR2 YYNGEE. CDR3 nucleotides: TGTGCCAGCAGCGTAGCGGTTCACTCGCTTGGCTCCTACAATGAGCAGTTCTTC. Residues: CASSVAVHSLGSYNEQFF.

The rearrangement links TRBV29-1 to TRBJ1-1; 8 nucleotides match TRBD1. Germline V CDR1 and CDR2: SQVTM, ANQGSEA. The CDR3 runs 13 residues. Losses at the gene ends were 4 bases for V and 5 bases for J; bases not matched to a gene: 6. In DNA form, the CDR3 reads TGCAGCGTTGCGATGGACAGGGTTACTGAAGCTTTCTTT. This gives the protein CSVAMDRVTEAFF.

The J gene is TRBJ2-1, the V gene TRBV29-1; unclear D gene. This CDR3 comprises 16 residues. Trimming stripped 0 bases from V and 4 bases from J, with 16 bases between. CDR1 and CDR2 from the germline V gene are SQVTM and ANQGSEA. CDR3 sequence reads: CSVEDPAGRRYNEQFF. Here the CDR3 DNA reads TGCAGCGTTGAAGATCCGGCTGGGCGTAGGTACAATGAGCAGTTCTTC.

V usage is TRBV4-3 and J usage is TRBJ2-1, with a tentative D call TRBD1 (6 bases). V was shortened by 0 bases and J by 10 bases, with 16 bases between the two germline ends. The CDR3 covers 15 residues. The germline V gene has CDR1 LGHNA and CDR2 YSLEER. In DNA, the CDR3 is TGCGCCAGCAGCCAAGAGGGGACAACTGGACGCGAGCAGTTCTTC. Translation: CASSQEGTTGREQFF.

CDR3 amino acids: CASSVGSGYTF. The CDR3 DNA reads TGCGCCAGCAGTGTTGGGAGCGGCTACACCTTC. The chain carries TRBV10-2 and TRBJ1-2; D gene ambiguous. There are 11 residues in the CDR3. Trimming cost V 4 bases and J 8 bases, with 8 bases left between them. The germline gives CDR1 WSHSY, CDR2 SAAADI.

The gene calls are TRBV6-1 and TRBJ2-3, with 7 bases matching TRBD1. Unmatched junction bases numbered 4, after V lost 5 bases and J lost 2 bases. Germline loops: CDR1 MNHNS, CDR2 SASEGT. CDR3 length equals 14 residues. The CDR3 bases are TGTGCCAGCAGTCCCGGGACAGCCACAGATACGCAGTATTTT. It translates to CASSPGTATDTQYF.

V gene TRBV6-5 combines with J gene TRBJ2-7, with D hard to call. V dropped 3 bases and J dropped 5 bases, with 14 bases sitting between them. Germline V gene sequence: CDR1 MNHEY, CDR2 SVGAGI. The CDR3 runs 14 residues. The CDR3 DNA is TGTGCCAGCAGTTATTTTAGTCCCCCACACGAGCAGTACTTC. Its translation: CASSYFSPPHEQYF.

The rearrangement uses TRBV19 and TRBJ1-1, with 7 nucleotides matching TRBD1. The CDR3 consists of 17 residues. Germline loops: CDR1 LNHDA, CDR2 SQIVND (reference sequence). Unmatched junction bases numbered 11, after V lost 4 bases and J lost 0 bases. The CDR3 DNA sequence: TGTGCCAGTAGTAACCGACAGGGACCATGGGTGAACACTGAAGCTTTCTTT. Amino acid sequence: CASSNRQGPWVNTEAFF.

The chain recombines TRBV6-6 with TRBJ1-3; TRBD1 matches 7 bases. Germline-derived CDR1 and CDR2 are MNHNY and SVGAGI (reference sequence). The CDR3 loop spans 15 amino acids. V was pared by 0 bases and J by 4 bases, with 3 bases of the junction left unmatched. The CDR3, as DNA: TGTGCCAGCAGTTACTCGCCAGGGGGGGGAAACACCATATATTTT. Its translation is CASSYSPGGGNTIYF.

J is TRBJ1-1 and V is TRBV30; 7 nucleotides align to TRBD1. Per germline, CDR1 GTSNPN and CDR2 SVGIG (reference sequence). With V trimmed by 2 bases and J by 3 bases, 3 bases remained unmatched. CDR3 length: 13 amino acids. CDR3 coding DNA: TGTGCCTGGAGTACCAGGGGGGACACTGAAGCTTTCTTT. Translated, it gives CAWSTRGDTEAFF.

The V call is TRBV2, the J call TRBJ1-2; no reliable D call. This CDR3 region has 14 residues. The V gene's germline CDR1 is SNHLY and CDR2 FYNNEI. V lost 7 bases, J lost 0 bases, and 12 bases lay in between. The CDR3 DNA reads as TGTGCCAGCATCGTCTCAGTTACTAACTATGGCTACACCTTC. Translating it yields CASIVSVTNYGYTF.

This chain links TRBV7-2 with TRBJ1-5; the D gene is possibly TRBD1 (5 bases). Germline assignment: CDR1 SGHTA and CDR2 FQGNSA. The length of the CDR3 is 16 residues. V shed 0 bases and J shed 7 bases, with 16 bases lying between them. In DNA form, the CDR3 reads TGTGCCAGCAGCTTAGCTACAGGCGCCCCAGGACAGCCCCAGCATTTT. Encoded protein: CASSLATGAPGQPQHF.

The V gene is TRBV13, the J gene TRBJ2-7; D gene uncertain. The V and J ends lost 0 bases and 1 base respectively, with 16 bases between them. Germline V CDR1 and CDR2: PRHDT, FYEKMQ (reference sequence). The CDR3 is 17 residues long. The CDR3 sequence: CASSLGGRPSGSYEQYF. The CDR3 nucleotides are TGTGCCAGCAGCTTAGGAGGCCGCCCGTCAGGATCCTACGAGCAGTACTTC.